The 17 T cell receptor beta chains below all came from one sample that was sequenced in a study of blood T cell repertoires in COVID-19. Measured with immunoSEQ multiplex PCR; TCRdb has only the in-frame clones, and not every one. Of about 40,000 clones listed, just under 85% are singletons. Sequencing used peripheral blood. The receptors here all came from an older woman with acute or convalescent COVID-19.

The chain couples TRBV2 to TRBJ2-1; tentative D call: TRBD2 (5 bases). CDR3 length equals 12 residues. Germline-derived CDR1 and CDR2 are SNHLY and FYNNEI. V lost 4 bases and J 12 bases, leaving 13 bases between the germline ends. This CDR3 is CASSGRGFWQFF. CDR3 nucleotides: TGTGCCAGCAGTGGTCGAGGGTTTTGGCAGTTCTTC.

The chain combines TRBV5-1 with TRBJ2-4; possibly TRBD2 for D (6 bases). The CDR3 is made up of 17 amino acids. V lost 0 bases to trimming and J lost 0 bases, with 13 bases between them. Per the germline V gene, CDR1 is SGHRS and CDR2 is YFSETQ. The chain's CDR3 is CASSLGVQGLAKNIQYF. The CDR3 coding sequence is TGCGCCAGCAGCTTGGGAGTCCAGGGACTAGCCAAAAACATTCAGTACTTC. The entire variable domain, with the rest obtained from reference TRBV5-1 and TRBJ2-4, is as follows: KAGVTQTPRYLIKTRGQQVTLSCSPISGHRSVSWYQQTPGQGLQFLFEYFSETQRNKGNFPGRFSGRQFSNSRSEMNVSTLELGDSALYLCASSLGVQGLAKNIQYFGAGTRLSVL.

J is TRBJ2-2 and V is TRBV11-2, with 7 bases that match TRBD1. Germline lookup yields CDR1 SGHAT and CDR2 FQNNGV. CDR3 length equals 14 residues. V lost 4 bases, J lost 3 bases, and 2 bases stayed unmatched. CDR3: CASSSTGYTGELFF. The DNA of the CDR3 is TGTGCCAGCAGCTCGACAGGGTACACCGGGGAGCTGTTTTTT. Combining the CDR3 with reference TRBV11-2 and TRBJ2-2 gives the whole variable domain EAGVAQSPRYKIIEKRQSVAFWCNPISGHATLYWYQQILGQGPKLLIQFQNNGVVDDSQLPKDRFSAERLKGVDSTLKIQPAKLEDSAVYLCASSSTGYTGELFFGEGSRLTVL.

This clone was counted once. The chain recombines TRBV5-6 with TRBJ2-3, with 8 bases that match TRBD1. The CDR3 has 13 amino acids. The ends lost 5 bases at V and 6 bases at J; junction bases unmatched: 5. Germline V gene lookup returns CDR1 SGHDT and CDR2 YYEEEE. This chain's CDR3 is CASRLTGVDTQYF. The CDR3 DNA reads TGTGCCAGCAGACTGACAGGGGTGGATACGCAGTATTTT.

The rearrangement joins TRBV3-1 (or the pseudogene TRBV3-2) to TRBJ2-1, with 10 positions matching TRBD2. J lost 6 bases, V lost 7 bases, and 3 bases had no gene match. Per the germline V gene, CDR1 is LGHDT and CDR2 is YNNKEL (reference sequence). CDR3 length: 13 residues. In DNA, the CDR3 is TGTGCCAGCAATAAGCGGGGGGGCAATGAGCAGTTCTTC. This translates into CASNKRGGNEQFF.

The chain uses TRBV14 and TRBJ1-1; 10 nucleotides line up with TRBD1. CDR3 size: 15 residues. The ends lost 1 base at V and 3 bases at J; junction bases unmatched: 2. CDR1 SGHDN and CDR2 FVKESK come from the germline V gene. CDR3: CASSQGDRGHTEAFF. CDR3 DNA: TGTGCCAGCAGCCAAGGTGACAGGGGGCACACTGAAGCTTTCTTT.

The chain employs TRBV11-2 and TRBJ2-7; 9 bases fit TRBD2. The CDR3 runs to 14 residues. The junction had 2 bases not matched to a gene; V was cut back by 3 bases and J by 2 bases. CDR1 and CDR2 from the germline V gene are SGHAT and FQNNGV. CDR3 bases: TGTGCCAGCAGCTTTAGCGGGGGAACCTACGAGCAGTACTTC. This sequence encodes CASSFSGGTYEQYF.

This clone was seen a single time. CDR3 region: CASTGTGAYEQYF. In nucleotides, the CDR3 is TGTGCCAGTACCGGGACAGGGGCCTACGAGCAGTACTTC. The chain has TRBV2 and TRBJ2-7, with 10 bases fitting TRBD1. CDR1 SNHLY and CDR2 FYNNEI come from the germline V gene. CDR3 size: 13 residues. V was pared by 9 bases and J by 2 bases, with 4 bases of the junction left unmatched.

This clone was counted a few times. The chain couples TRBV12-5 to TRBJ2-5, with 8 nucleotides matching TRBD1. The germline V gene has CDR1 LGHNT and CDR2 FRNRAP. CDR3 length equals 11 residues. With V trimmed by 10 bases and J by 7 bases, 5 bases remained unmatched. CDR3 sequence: CAIGQGGTQYF. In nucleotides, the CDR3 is TGTGCTATCGGACAGGGAGGGACCCAGTACTTC.

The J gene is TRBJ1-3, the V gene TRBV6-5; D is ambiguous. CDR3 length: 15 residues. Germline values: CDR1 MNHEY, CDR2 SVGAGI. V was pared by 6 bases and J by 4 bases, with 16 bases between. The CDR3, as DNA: TGTGCCAGCAGCTACGACAACCACCTCGGAAACACCATATATTTT. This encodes CASSYDNHLGNTIYF.

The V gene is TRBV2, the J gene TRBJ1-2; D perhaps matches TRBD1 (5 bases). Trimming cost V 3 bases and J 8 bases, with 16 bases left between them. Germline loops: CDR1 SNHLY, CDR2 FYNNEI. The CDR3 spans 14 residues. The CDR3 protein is CASSESVTGGGYTF. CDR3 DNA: TGTGCCAGCAGTGAGTCTGTCACCGGGGGGGGCTACACCTTC.

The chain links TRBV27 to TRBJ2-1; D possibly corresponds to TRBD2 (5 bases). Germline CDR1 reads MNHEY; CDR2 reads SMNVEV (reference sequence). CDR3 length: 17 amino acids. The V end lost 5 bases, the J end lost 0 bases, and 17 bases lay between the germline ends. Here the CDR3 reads CASSTTATRSSYNEQFF. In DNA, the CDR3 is TGTGCCAGCAGTACCACAGCTACTAGATCCTCCTACAATGAGCAGTTCTTC.

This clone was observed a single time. The CDR3 loop reads CASILRGTASVITF. CDR3 in DNA: TGTGCCAGCATCTTACGGGGGACAGCCTCGGTTATCACCTTC. The J gene is TRBJ1-2, the V gene TRBV6-6; 7 nucleotides agree with TRBD1. CDR3 length equals 14 residues. V lost 7 bases to trimming and J lost 13 bases; unmatched junction nucleotides: 18. The germline gives CDR1 MNHNY, CDR2 SVGAGI (reference sequence).

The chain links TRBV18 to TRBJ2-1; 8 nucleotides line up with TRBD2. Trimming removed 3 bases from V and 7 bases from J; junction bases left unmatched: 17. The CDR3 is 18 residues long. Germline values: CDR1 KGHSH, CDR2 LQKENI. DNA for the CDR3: TGTGCCAGCTCACCCAGCCACCCCGCGGCGGGAGGTTGGAATGAGCAGTTCTTC. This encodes CASSPSHPAAGGWNEQFF.

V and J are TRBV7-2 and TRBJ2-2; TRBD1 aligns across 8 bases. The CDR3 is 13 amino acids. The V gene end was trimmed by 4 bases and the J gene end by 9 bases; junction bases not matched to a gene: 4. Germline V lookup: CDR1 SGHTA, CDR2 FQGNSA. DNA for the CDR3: TGTGCCAGCAGCTCCGACAGGGGCCGGGAGCTGTTTTTT. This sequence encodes CASSSDRGRELFF.

The CDR3 bases are TGTGCCTGGAGTCCTCTGGGCGGGACCTACAATGAGCAGTTCTTC. Translating it yields CAWSPLGGTYNEQFF. The chain has TRBV30 and TRBJ2-1; D is perhaps TRBD2 (6 bases). V lost 2 bases and J lost 2, with 13 bases in between. Germline loops: CDR1 GTSNPN, CDR2 SVGIG (reference sequence). The CDR3 sequence is 15 residues long.

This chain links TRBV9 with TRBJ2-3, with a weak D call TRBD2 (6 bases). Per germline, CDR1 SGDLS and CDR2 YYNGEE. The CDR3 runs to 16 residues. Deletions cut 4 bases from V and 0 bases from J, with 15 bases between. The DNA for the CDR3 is TGTGCCAGCAGCTGGTCTTCGGGAGCAAGCACAGATACGCAGTATTTT. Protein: CASSWSSGASTDTQYF.